The entry below describes one T cell receptor beta chain. The antigen is unknown. This record comes from a study of OX40 agonist ivuxolimab in advanced cancers. Study in general: Patients received ivuxolimab, an agonistic anti-OX40 (CD134) antibody. Partial responses occurred in Three dose-escalation patients, one with hepatocellular carcinoma and two with cutaneous melanoma. Study observations and caveats: Expanded peripheral T cells had an undetermined antigen specificity. CD8+ T cells were the subset that, on average, had more expanded clones than CD4+.

CDR1 and CDR2 from the germline V gene are MNHNS and SASEGT. The V gene end was trimmed by 7 bases and the J gene end by 6 bases; junction bases not matched to a gene: 12. This CDR3 spans 15 amino acids. TCRdb keeps only in-frame clones here, not all; method: immunoSEQ multiplex PCR. The sample includes about 77,000 clones, approximately 95% of them seen just once. Material: CD4+ or CD8+ T cells sorted from blood, obtained in a trial of the OX40 agonist ivuxolimab. The clonotype was recovered from an adult with an advanced solid tumor such as melanoma, head and neck, liver or kidney cancer. The rearrangement uses TRBV6-1 and TRBJ2-1; TRBD1 matches at 7 bases. CDR3 sequence reads: CASKGASWVFNEQFF. The CDR3 DNA follows: TGTGCCAGCAAGGGGGCGAGCTGGGTCTTCAATGAGCAGTTCTTC.